Detailed here is one T cell receptor (beta chain). The antigen remains unidentified. Second doses at about 4 or about 12 weeks were pooled. This entry is derived from a study of T cell responses to AZD1222 COVID-19 vaccine. Findings of the study overall: Following two doses of AZD1222, Spike-specific TCR breadth and depth rose.

Measured with immunoSEQ multiplex PCR; TCRdb has only the in-frame clones, and not every one. This table holds 250,000 to 300,000 clones, 85% to 95% found once. This CDR3 has 14 residues. V gave up 3 bases and J gave up 7 bases; unmatched junction bases: 5. The germline CDR1 and CDR2 sequences are LGHNA and YNFKEQ. This specimen consisted of peripheral blood, obtained 28 days after the second AZD1222 dose. The origin of this receptor is an adult who received the AZD1222 COVID-19 vaccine. The chain joins TRBV4-2 to TRBJ2-2; 7 bases match TRBD2. DNA of the CDR3: TGTGCCAGCAGCCATTCTAGCGGAGGCGGGGAGCTGTTTTTT. Its translation: CASSHSSGGGELFF.